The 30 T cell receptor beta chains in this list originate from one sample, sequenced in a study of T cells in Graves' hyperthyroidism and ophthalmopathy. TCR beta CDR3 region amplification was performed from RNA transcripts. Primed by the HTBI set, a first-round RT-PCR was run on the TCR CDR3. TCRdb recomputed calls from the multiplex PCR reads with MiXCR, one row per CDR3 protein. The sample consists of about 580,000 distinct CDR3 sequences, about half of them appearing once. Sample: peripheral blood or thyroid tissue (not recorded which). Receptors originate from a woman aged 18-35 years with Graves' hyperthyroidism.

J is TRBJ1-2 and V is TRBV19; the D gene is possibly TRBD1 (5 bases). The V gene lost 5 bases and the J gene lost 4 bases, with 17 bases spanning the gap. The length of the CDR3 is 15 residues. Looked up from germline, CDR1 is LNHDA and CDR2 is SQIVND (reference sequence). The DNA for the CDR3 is TGTGCCAGTAGTCCGCGGACGGGGCCCGCCTATGGCTACACCTTC. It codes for CASSPRTGPAYGYTF.

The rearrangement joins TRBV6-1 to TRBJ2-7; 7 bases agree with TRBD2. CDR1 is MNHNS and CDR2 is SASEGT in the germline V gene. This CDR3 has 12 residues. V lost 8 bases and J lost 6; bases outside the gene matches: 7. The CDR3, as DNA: TGTGCCAGCGGTCGCTGGGGGGGCGAGCAGTACTTC. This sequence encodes CASGRWGGEQYF.

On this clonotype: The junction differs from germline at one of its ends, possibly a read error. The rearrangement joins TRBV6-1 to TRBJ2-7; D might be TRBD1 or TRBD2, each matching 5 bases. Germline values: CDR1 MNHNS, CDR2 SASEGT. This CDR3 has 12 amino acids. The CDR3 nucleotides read TGTGCCAGCAGTTACGGGACCGGGGAGCTGTACTTC. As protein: CASSYGTGELYF.

Here the CDR3 reads CATSSFGERLTYEQYF. The CDR3 DNA reads as TGTGCCACCAGCAGTTTCGGGGAGCGGTTAACCTACGAGCAGTACTTC. The rearrangement links TRBV15 to TRBJ2-7; D possibly corresponds to TRBD2 (5 bases). This CDR3 is built from 16 residues. V dropped 3 bases and J dropped 2 bases, with 17 bases sitting between them. Germline CDR1 and CDR2: LNHNV and YYDKDF (reference sequence).

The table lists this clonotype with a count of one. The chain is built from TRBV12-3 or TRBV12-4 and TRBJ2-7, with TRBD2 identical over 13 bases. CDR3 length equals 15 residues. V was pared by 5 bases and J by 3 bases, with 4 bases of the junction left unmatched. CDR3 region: CASSTTSGRDYEQYF. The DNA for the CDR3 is TGTGCCAGCAGTACCACTAGCGGGAGGGACTACGAGCAGTACTTC.

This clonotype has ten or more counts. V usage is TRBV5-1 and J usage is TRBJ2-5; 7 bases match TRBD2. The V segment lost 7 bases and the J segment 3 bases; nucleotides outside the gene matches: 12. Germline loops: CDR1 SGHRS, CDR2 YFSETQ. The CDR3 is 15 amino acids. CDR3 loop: CASGGWSSGEETQYF. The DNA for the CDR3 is TGCGCCAGCGGTGGGTGGTCTAGCGGAGAAGAGACCCAGTACTTC.

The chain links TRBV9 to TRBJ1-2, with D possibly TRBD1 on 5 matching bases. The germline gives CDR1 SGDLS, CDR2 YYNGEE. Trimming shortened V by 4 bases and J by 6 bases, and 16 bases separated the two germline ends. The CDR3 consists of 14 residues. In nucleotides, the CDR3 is TGTGCCAGCAGCTTCACAGGTGTCCCGAATGGCTACACCTTC. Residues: CASSFTGVPNGYTF.

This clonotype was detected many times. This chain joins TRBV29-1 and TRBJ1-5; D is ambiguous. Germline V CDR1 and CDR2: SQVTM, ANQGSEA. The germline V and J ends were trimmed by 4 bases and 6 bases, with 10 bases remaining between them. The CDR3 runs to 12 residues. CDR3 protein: CSVVPVGQPQHF. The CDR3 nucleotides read TGCAGCGTTGTTCCGGTTGGTCAGCCCCAGCATTTT.

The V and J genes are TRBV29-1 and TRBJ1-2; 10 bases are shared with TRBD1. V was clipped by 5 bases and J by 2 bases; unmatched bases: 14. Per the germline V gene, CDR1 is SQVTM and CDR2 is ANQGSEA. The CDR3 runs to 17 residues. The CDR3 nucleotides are TGCAGCGTTCGACAGGGGGCAGAGACCCAGGTAAACTATGGCTACACCTTC. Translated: CSVRQGAETQVNYGYTF.

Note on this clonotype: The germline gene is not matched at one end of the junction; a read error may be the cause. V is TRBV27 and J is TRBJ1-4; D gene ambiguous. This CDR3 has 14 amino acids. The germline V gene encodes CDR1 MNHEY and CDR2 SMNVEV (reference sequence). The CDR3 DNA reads TGTACCAGCAGACTGCAAGGTTATAATGAAAAACTGTTTTTT. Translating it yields CTSRLQGYNEKLFF.

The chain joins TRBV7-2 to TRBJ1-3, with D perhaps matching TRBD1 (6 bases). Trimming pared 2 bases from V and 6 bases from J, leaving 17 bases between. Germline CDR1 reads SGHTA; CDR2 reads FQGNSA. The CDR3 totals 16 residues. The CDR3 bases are TGTGCCAGCAGCTTAAGTGTCCACCAGGGGACAAACACCATATATTTT. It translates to CASSLSVHQGTNTIYF.

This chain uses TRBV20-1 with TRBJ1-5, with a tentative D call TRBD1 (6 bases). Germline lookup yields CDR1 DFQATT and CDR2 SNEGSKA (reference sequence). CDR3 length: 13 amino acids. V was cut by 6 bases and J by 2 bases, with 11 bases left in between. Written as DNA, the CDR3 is TGCAGTGCCGAGGGGGGAGGCAATCAGCCCCAGCATTTT. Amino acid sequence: CSAEGGGNQPQHF.

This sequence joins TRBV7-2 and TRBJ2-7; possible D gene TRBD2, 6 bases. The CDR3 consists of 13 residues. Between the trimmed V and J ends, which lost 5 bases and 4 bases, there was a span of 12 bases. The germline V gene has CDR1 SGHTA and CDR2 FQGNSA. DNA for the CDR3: TGTGCCAGCAGCCAAACCGGGAGTTACGAGCAGTACTTC. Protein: CASSQTGSYEQYF. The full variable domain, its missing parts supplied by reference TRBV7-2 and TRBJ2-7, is GAGVSQSPSNKVTEKGKDVELRCDPISGHTALYWYRQSLGQGLEFLIYFQGNSAPDKSGLPSDRFSAERTGGSVSTLTIQRTQQEDSAVYLCASSQTGSYEQYFGPGTRLTVT.

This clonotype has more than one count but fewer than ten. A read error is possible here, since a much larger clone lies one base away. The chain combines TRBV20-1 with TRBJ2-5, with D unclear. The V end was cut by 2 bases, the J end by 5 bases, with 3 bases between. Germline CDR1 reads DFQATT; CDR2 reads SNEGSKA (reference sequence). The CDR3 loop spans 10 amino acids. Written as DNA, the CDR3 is TGCAGTGCTAGAAGTGAGACCCAGTACTTC. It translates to CSARSETQYF.

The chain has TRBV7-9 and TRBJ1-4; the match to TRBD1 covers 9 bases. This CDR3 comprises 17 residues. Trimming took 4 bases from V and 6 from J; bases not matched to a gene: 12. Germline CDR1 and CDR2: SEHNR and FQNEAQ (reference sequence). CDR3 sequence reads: CASSSLAGTGFDEKLFF. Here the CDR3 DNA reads TGTGCCAGCAGCTCCCTAGCGGGGACAGGGTTTGATGAAAAACTGTTTTTT.

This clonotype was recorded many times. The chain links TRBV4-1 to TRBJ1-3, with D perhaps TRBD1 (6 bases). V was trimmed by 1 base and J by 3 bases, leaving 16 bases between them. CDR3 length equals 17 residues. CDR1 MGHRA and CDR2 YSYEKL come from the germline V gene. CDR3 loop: CASSQVDRGLVGNTIYF. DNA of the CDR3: TGCGCCAGCAGCCAAGTTGATCGGGGGCTTGTTGGAAACACCATATATTTT.

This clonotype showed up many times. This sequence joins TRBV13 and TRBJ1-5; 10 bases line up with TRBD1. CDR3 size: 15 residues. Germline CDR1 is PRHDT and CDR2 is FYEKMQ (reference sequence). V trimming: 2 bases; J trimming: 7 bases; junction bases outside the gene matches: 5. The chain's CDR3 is CASSLMGQGTQPQHF. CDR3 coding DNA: TGTGCCAGCAGCTTAATGGGACAGGGGACGCAGCCCCAGCATTTT.

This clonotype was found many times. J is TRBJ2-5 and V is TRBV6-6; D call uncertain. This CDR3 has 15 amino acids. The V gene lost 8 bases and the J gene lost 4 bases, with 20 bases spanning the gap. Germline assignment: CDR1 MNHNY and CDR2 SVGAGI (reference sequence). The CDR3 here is CASGPWPPVPETQYF. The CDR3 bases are TGTGCCAGCGGTCCTTGGCCCCCTGTCCCAGAGACCCAGTACTTC.

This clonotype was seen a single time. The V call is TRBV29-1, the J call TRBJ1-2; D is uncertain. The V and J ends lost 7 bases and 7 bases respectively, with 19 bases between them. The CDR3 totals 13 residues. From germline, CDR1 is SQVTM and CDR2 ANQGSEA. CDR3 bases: TGCAGCGCCGGGAGAGGGAACGGAGGTGGCTACACCTTC. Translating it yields CSAGRGNGGGYTF. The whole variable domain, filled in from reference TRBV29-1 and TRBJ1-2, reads SAVISQKPSRDICQRGTSLTIQCQVDSQVTMMFWYRQQPGQSLTLIATANQGSEATYESGFVIDKFPISRPNLTFSTLTVSNMSPEDSSIYLCSAGRGNGGGYTFGSGTRLTVV.

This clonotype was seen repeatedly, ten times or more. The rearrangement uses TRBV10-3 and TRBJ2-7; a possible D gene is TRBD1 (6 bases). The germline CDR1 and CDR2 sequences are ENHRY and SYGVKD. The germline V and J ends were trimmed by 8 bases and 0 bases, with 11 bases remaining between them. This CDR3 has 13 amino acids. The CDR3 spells CAIGQPTSYEQYF. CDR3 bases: TGTGCCATCGGACAGCCCACCTCCTACGAGCAGTACTTC.

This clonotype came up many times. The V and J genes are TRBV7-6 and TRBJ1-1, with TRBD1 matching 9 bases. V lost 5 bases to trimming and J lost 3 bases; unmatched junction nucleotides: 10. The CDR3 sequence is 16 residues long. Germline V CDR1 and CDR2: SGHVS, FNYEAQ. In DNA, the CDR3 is TGTGCCAGCAGCCCTTCCGGGACAGGGTATCACACTGAAGCTTTCTTT. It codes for CASSPSGTGYHTEAFF.

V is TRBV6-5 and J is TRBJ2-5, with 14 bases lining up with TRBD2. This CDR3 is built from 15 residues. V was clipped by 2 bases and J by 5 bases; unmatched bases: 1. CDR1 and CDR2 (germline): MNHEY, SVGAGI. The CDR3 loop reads CASSYRTSGGETQYF. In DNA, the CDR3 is TGTGCCAGCAGTTACCGGACTAGCGGGGGGGAGACCCAGTACTTC.

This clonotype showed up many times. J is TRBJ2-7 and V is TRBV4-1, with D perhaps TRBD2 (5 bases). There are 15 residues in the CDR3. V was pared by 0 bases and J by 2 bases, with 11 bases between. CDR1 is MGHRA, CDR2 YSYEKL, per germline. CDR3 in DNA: TGCGCCAGCAGCCAAGATGAGGGCTCCACCTACGAGCAGTACTTC. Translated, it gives CASSQDEGSTYEQYF.

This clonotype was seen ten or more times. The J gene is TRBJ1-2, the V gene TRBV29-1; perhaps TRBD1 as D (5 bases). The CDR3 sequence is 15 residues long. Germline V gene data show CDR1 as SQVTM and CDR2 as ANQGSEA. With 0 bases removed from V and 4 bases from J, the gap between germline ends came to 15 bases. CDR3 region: CSVEDRGRKGYGYTF. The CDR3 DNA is TGCAGCGTTGAAGATCGGGGCCGGAAGGGCTATGGCTACACCTTC.

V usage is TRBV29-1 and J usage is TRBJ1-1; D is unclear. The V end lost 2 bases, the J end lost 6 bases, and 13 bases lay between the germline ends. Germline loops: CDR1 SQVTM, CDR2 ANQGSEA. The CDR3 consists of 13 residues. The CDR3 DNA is TGCAGCGTTGAAAGCTCGAGAGGACCTGAAGCTTTCTTT. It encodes CSVESSRGPEAFF.

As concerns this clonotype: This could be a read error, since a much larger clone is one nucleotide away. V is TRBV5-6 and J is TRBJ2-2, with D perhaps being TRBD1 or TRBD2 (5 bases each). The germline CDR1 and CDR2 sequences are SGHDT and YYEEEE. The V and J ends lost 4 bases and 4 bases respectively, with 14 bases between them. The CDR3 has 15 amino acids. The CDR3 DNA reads TGTGCCAGCAGCACGGGACCAGCAATCACCGGGGAGCTGTTTTTT. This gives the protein CASSTGPAITGELFF.

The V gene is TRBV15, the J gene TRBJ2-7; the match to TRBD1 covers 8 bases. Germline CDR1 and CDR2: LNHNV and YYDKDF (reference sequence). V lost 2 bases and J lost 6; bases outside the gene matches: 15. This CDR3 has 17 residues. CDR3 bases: TGTGCCACCAGCAGAAAAGTAGGACAGGGCCGGGAGCTCGAGCAGTACTTC. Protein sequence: CATSRKVGQGRELEQYF.

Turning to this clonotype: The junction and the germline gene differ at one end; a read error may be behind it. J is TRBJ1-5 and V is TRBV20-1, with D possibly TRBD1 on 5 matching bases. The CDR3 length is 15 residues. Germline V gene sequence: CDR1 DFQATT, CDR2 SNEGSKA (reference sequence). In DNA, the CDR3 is TGCAGTGCCCAACCGTGGGGGAACGGCAATGAGCCCCAGCATTTT. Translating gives CSAQPWGNGNEPQHF.

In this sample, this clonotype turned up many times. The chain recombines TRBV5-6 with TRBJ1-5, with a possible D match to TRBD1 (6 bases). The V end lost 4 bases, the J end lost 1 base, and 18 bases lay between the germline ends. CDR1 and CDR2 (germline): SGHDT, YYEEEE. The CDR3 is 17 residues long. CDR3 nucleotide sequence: TGTGCCAGCAGCCCCCGATACAGGGAGGGGAGCAATCAGCCCCAGCATTTT. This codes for CASSPRYREGSNQPQHF.

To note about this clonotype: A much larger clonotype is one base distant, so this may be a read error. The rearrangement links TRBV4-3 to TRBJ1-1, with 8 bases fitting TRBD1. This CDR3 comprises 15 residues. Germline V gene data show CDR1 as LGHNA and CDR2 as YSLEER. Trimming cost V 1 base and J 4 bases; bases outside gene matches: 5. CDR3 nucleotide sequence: TGCGCCAGCAGCCAAGCAACAGGGGGGGCCACTGAAGCTTTCTTT. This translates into CASSQATGGATEAFF.